What follows are 20 T cell receptor beta chains derived from one specimen sequenced in a study of blood T cells in healthy people across ages. For the second PCR, which ran for 7 to 11 cycles, a sample-barcoded 5' primer and a J-beta primer mix were used. One entry per CDR3 protein results from TCRdb running MiXCR on the 5' RACE reads. The data hold about 1,000,000 distinct CDR3 sequences, with more than 40% observed a single time. Sequenced input: blood. Receptors originate from a woman in her sixties in good health.

The V and J genes are TRBV29-1 and TRBJ2-1, with TRBD2 matching 11 bases. Germline V gene data show CDR1 as SQVTM and CDR2 as ANQGSEA. The CDR3 spans 14 residues. The V gene end was trimmed by 8 bases and the J gene end by 3 bases; junction bases not matched to a gene: 6. The CDR3: CSKLAGANYNEQFF. As DNA, the CDR3 is TGCAGCAAACTAGCGGGAGCAAACTACAATGAGCAGTTCTTC.

The J gene is TRBJ2-7, the V gene TRBV29-1; possible D gene TRBD2, 6 bases. V lost 6 bases to trimming and J lost 7 bases, with 28 bases between them. Looked up from germline, CDR1 is SQVTM and CDR2 is ANQGSEA. CDR3 length: 16 residues. The CDR3 spells CSVTILIRGVSREQYF. For the CDR3, the DNA is TGCAGCGTCACTATTCTAATACGCGGGGTATCGAGGGAGCAGTACTTC.

With regard to this clonotype: The junction shows a germline mismatch at one end, possibly a read error. The chain is built from TRBV11-2 and TRBJ2-7, with 10 bases lining up with TRBD2. The CDR3 loop spans 15 amino acids. Germline-derived CDR1 and CDR2 are SGHAT and FQNNGV. In DNA, the CDR3 is TGTACCAGCAGCGCAATAGCGGGAGGACTCTACGAGCAGTACTTC. This translates into CTSSAIAGGLYEQYF.

This clonotype came up a few times. The V gene is TRBV7-2, the J gene TRBJ2-3; tentatively, D is TRBD1 or TRBD2 (5 bases each). Germline values: CDR1 SGHTA, CDR2 FQGNSA. The CDR3 runs to 16 residues. V lost 5 bases and J lost 5, with 20 bases in between. The CDR3 region has the DNA TGTGCCAGCAGCCGCTCCGGGACCTTGGCCCTAGATACGCAGTATTTT. This translates into CASSRSGTLALDTQYF.

The genes are TRBV5-1 and TRBJ2-1; D possibly uses TRBD1 or TRBD2 (5 bases each). This CDR3 has 13 residues. In germline, CDR1 is SGHRS, CDR2 YFSETQ. Between the trimmed V and J ends, which lost 3 bases and 10 bases, there was a span of 14 bases. Here the CDR3 reads CASSWDPAGEQFF. Here the CDR3 DNA reads TGCGCCAGCAGCTGGGACCCGGCCGGGGAGCAGTTCTTC.

V usage is TRBV5-1 and J usage is TRBJ2-5; TRBD1 aligns across 8 bases. Trimming removed 3 bases from V and 1 base from J; junction bases left unmatched: 2. The germline gives CDR1 SGHRS, CDR2 YFSETQ. The CDR3 extends over 14 amino acids. CDR3 nucleotide sequence: TGCGCCAGCAGCTGGACAGGGCCCCAAGAGACCCAGTACTTC. Translation gives CASSWTGPQETQYF.

This CDR3 reads CASIPGQTMNTEAFF. CDR3 DNA sequence: TGTGCCAGCATCCCGGGACAGACCATGAACACTGAAGCTTTCTTT. The rearrangement uses TRBV2 and TRBJ1-1, with TRBD1 identical over 7 bases. The germline V gene has CDR1 SNHLY and CDR2 FYNNEI. CDR3 length: 15 residues. J gave up 0 bases and V 7 bases, and 8 bases lay outside the gene matches.

The J gene is TRBJ1-4, the V gene TRBV6-6; D is perhaps TRBD1 (5 bases). Trimming left V 8 bases short and J 8 bases short, with 18 bases between. The CDR3 sequence is 14 residues long. Germline assignment: CDR1 MNHNY and CDR2 SVGAGI (reference sequence). CDR3 nucleotide sequence: TGTGCCAGCGGACTTCACGGGGCCGGGGAAAAACTGTTTTTT. Encoded protein: CASGLHGAGEKLFF.

The CDR3 coding sequence is TGCGCCAGCAGCTTGTGGGAGTGGGATGAGCAGTTCTTC. Encoded protein: CASSLWEWDEQFF. The rearrangement links TRBV5-1 to TRBJ2-1, with D tentatively TRBD2 (5 bases). Germline V gives CDR1 SGHRS, CDR2 YFSETQ. The CDR3 runs to 13 residues. V lost 1 base and J 8 bases, leaving 10 bases between the germline ends.

This clonotype was seen only a few times. This chain connects TRBV27 to TRBJ2-1; TRBD1 or TRBD2 may be the D gene (6 bases each). Germline V gives CDR1 MNHEY, CDR2 SMNVEV (reference sequence). This CDR3 spans 16 amino acids. The ends were cut back, 2 bases at V and 2 bases at J, with 13 bases in the middle. CDR3 nucleotides: TGTGCCAGCAGTTTACGCTCGGGGGCGGCCTACAATGAGCAGTTCTTC. It codes for CASSLRSGAAYNEQFF.

This rearrangement joins TRBV5-1 to TRBJ2-5; 7 bases are shared with TRBD2. The J segment lost 11 bases and the V segment lost 4 bases, leaving 14 bases of the junction unmatched. CDR3 length equals 14 residues. Germline loops: CDR1 SGHRS, CDR2 YFSETQ. In DNA form, the CDR3 reads TGCGCCAGCAGCGTCGCTAGCGGTCGGGATGAGCAGTACTTC. It codes for CASSVASGRDEQYF. The variable domain in full, completed from reference TRBV5-1 and TRBJ2-5, reads KAGVTQTPRYLIKTRGQQVTLSCSPISGHRSVSWYQQTPGQGLQFLFEYFSETQRNKGNFPGRFSGRQFSNSRSEMNVSTLELGDSALYLCASSVASGRDEQYFGPGTRLLVL.

This clonotype was counted a few times. This chain joins TRBV12-5 and TRBJ2-7, with D uncertain. The length of the CDR3 is 10 residues. Trimming took off 7 bases at V and 3 bases at J, with 4 bases between the two ends. CDR1 is LGHNT, CDR2 FRNRAP, per germline. The CDR3 reads CASALYEQYF. The DNA of the CDR3 is TGTGCTAGTGCTCTCTACGAGCAGTACTTC.

The V and J genes are TRBV11-2 and TRBJ2-3; 7 bases line up with TRBD2. The germline V gene encodes CDR1 SGHAT and CDR2 FQNNGV. The length of the CDR3 is 15 residues. V trimming: 3 bases; J trimming: 0 bases; junction bases outside the gene matches: 3. The CDR3 protein is CASSFGLVSTDTQYF. The DNA for the CDR3 is TGTGCCAGCAGCTTCGGACTAGTAAGCACAGATACGCAGTATTTT.

There are a few counts of this clonotype. The chain has TRBV20-1 and TRBJ2-5, with 11 bases matching TRBD2. The ends lost 3 bases at V and 5 bases at J; junction bases unmatched: 5. CDR1 and CDR2 (germline): DFQATT, SNEGSKA (reference sequence). The CDR3 is made up of 14 amino acids. CDR3 amino acids: CSARPLAGAETQYF. In DNA, the CDR3 is TGCAGTGCTAGGCCACTAGCGGGAGCGGAGACCCAGTACTTC.

The rearrangement uses TRBV20-1 and TRBJ2-2; the D is unclear. V lost 1 base and J lost 8, with 5 bases in between. This CDR3 has 11 amino acids. The germline CDR1 and CDR2 sequences are DFQATT and SNEGSKA (reference sequence). Here the CDR3 reads CSARVPGELFF. The CDR3 DNA sequence: TGCAGTGCTAGAGTACCAGGGGAGCTGTTTTTT.

The table lists this clonotype with a few counts. The rearrangement links TRBV4-1 to TRBJ2-3, with D perhaps being TRBD1 or TRBD2 (6 bases each). From germline, CDR1 is MGHRA and CDR2 YSYEKL. The CDR3 has 17 residues. V gave up 0 bases and J gave up 1 base, with 14 bases separating them. The CDR3 nucleotides are TGCGCCAGCAGCCAAGAGGGGGGCGTAGTGGGCACAGATACGCAGTATTTT. Amino acid sequence: CASSQEGGVVGTDTQYF.

The rearrangement joins TRBV5-1 to TRBJ2-3, with D unresolved. Germline V gives CDR1 SGHRS, CDR2 YFSETQ. The V gene lost 4 bases and the J gene lost 4 bases, with 19 bases spanning the gap. The CDR3 covers 16 residues. In DNA form, the CDR3 reads TGCGCCAGCAGCCCCGGACGGCTAGTGGGTGCAGATACGCAGTATTTT. Its translation: CASSPGRLVGADTQYF.

The chain is built from TRBV6-1 and TRBJ1-2; weak D call: TRBD1 (6 bases). Germline CDR1 and CDR2: MNHNS and SASEGT. The V end was cut by 5 bases, the J end by 5 bases, with 15 bases between. This CDR3 has 14 amino acids. The CDR3 DNA reads TGTGCCAGCAGTCCGGGACACCAAACTTATGGCTACACCTTC. Its translation is CASSPGHQTYGYTF.

This clonotype was counted between two and nine times. This could be a read error, since a much larger clone is one nucleotide away. This sequence joins TRBV12-3 or TRBV12-4 and TRBJ1-2; a weak D match, TRBD1 (5 bases). The CDR3 sequence is 15 residues long. The V gene lost 5 bases and the J gene lost 5 bases, with 18 bases spanning the gap. The DNA for the CDR3 is TGTGCCAGCAGTCAGCCGGGACGGGGGGATTATGGCTACACCTTC. Its protein product is CASSQPGRGDYGYTF.

This chain links TRBV30 with TRBJ1-1, with 7 nucleotides matching TRBD1. Germline loops: CDR1 GTSNPN, CDR2 SVGIG (reference sequence). The CDR3 has 15 amino acids. The trim removed 4 bases at V and 5 bases at J, leaving 13 bases unmatched. The CDR3, as DNA: TGTGCCTGGACCAACAGGGGTAGTTGGTGGACTGAAGCTTTCTTT. Its protein product is CAWTNRGSWWTEAFF.